The TCR beta chain described here comes from a study of metastatic and nonmetastatic thyroid tumors. Overall study context: Malignant and benign thyroid patients had repertoires compared in peripheral blood and tumor or nodule tissue.

General observations from the study: Compared with benign nodules, malignant thyroid tumors were reported to have significantly higher TCR beta diversity in both blood and tumor.

In its sample, this clone was seen a few times. The antigen remains unidentified. All patients reached thyroid surgery having received no treatment beforehand. Original handling: To classify distant metastasis in papillary thyroid cancer, a model was built from CDR3 differences across clinicopathological groups. MiXCR reprocessed the PCR reads for TCRdb. The V and J calls shown here were made by TCRdb, not taken from the authors' results. The table records tens of thousands of clones, around 23% of them present only once. The J segment lost 6 bases and the V segment lost 6 bases, leaving 8 bases of the junction unmatched. Germline lookup yields CDR1 MNHNS and CDR2 SASEGT. This CDR3 spans 15 amino acids.

V and J are TRBV6-1 and TRBJ2-1; 10 bases agree with TRBD2. The sequencing sample was made of blood. This TCR came from a male donor with papillary thyroid cancer or a benign thyroid nodule (not recorded which). Some clones in this sample may be carry-over from other donors' samples. CDR3 residues: CASSQLAGYLNEQFF. The CDR3 region has the DNA TGTGCCAGCAGCCAACTAGCGGGGTATCTCAATGAGCAGTTCTTC.